This T cell receptor beta chain was recovered during a study of low-dose radiotherapy and immunotherapy resistance in tumors (dated by TCRdb to 2021 to 2024). Regarding the research as a whole: In Cohort 1, each fraction delivered 0.5 Gy every 2 weeks, and the prescribed total PTV dose was 6.5 Gy. Patients were given nivolumab as a 240 mg flat dose every two weeks and ipilimumab at 1 mg/kg every six weeks, with both drugs delivered intravenously. Starting on cycle 1 day 1, patients took 300 mg of aspirin by mouth once daily for four cycles. Every two weeks, patients got intravenous cyclophosphamide at 200 mg/m2, given one day ahead of each radiation and immunotherapy administration. Patients in Cohort 2 were given 1 Gy per fraction every two weeks, for a total of 13 Gy across 26 weeks. The trial did not randomize participants into treatment groups. The translational analysis covered eight patients: three from the first dose cohort and the first five from the second dose cohort.

Its CDR3 holds 16 amino acids, cysteine through phenylalanine. Left in the record is the CDR3 DNA by itself, 48 bases read in frame from the first base. As encoded in the germline V gene (reference sequence), CDR1 is LNHDA while CDR2 is SQIVND. V has 5 bases trimmed and J has 5 bases trimmed; junction bases matching no gene number 10. Instrument on record: Illumina HiSeq 2500. To make first-strand cDNA, Superscript III was used along with a set of TRAV- and TRBV-specific primers so that both the TCRalpha and TCRbeta chains were covered. TCRs were amplified with Phusion for 15 to 25 PCR cycles using a constant-region primer together with the adapter attached to the V primers. Isolated mRNA was amplified with the MessageAmp II aRNA Amplification Kit, using a roughly 15-hour in vitro transcription at 37°C. mRNA for TCR sequencing was isolated with the Dynabeads mRNA DIRECT Purification Kit. A second approximately 25-cycle Phusion PCR added indexed Illumina adapters, and products were purified with AMPure XP beads. The published analysis was carried out like this. Using custom Perl scripts, TCR sequences that encoded the same protein were pooled, out-of-frame sequences were dropped, and the abundance of each clonotype was calculated. Any TCR sequence supported by only a single read was excluded from analysis. Among the metrics used to describe the repertoires were Shannon entropy, Gini index, clonality, richness, and the frequency of TCRs shared between repertoires. The public reads were reprocessed in TCRdb via fastp at Q25 and MiXCR, keeping in-frame beta chains. For every CDR3 protein sequence, its rows merge into one entry that carries the most common genes and DNA. The V and J calls here are based on TCRdb, not the publication. This sample gives about 39,000 distinct CDR3 sequences in total; about a third of them show up just once. Approximately 3.7% of the sample lies in the top ten.

Reading the label with the study, this specimen's time point is: before trial treatment. Donors were enrolled in RACIN, a single-arm phase I dose-escalation trial combining nivolumab, ipilimumab, aspirin, low-dose cyclophosphamide and low-dose radiotherapy. Patients were eligible if they had advanced solid tumors that were TIL-negative. In its sample, this clonotype was seen many times. The antigen it recognizes is unknown. No base-level quality is on record; no much larger clone is a single base apart. The material sequenced was PBMCs, taken before treatment. This sequence originates from a male donor with gallbladder cancer. Rearrangement joined TRBV19 to TRBJ1-5, with 9 bases aligning to TRBD1. The DNA reads as follows: TGTGCCAGTAGTCTACGGGACAGGGTTAAGGATCAGCCCCAGCATTTT. Its protein reads: CASSLRDRVKDQPQHF. With the portions outside the CDR3 filled from the reference TRBV19 and TRBJ1-5 genes, the complete variable region becomes DGGITQSPKYLFRKEGQNVTLSCEQNLNHDAMYWYRQDPGQGLRLIYYSQIVNDFQKGDIAEGYSVSREKKESFPLTVTSAQKNPTAFYLCASSLRDRVKDQPQHFGDGTRLSIL.